The present TCR beta chain was sequenced within a study of patients and donors after allogeneic stem cell transplantation. The ends were cut back, 8 bases at V and 3 bases at J, with 17 bases in the middle. Germline V gene data show CDR1 as SNHLY and CDR2 as FYNNEI. The CDR3 consists of 14 residues. MiXCR, applied by TCRdb to the RT-PCR reads, yields one record per CDR3 protein. The repertoire includes about 210,000 distinct CDR3 sequences, 35% to 45% of them detected once, and roughly 11% sits in the top ten. The sequenced material came from blood, either unsorted or a sorted T cell fraction (not recorded which). The chain couples TRBV2 to TRBJ2-7; D is unclear. This sequence originates from a human donor who was either an allogeneic HSCT recipient or a stem cell or donor lymphocyte infusion donor (not recorded which). It is not recorded whose cells these are; they may come from a transplant donor. CDR3 nucleotides: TGTGCCAGCCTCAAATCGCTAGGTGGCTACGAGCAGTACTTC. Protein product: CASLKSLGGYEQYF.